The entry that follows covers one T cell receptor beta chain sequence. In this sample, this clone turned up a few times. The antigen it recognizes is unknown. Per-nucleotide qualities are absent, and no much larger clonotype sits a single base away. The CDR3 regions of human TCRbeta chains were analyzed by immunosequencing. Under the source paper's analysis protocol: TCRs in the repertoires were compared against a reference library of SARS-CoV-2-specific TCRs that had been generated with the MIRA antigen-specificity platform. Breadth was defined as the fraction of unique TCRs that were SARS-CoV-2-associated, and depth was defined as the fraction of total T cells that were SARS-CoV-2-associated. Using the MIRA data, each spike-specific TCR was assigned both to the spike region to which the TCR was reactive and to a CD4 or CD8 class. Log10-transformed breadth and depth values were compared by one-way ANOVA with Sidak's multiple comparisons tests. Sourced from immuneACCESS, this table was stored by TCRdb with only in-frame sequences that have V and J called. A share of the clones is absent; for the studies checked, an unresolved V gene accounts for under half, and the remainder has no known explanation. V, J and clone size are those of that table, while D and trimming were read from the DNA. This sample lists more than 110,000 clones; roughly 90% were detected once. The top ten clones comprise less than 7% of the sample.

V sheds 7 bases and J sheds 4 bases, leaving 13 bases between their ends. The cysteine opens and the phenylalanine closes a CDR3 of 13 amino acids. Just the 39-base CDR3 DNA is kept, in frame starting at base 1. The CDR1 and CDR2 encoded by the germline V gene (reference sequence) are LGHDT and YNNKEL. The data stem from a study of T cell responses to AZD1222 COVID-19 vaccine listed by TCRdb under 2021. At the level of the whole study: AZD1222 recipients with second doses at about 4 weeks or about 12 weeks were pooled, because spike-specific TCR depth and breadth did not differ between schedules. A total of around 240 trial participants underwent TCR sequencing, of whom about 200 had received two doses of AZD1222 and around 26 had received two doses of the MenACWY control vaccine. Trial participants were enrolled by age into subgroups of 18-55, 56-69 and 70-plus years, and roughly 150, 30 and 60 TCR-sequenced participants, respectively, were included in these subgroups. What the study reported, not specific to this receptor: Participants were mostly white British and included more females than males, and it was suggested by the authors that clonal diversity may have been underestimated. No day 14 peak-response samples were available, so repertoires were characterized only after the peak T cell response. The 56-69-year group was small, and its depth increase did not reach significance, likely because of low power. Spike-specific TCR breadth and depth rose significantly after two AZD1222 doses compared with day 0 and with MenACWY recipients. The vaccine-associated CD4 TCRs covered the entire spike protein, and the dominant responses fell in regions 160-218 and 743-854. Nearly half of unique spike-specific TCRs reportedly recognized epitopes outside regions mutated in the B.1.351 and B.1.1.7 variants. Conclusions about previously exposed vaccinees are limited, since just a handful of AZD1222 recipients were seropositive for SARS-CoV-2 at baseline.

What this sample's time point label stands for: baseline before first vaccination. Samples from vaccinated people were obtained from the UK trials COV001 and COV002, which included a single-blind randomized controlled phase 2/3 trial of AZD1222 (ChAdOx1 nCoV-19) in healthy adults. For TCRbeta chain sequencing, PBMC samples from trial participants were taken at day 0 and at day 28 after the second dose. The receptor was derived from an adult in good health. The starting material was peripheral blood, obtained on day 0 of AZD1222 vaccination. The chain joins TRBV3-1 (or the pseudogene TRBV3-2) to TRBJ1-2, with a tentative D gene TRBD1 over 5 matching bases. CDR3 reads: CASNFSRVYGYTF. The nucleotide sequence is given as TGTGCCAGCAACTTCTCCAGGGTCTATGGCTACACCTTC.